Listed here is a single T cell receptor beta chain. Its antigen target is currently unknown. The input lacks base qualities; no much larger clone sits a single base away. The immunoSEQ Assay, a bias-controlled multiplex PCR, was used to amplify TCRbeta CDR3 regions from genomic DNA. The paper's processing steps were these. The number of nucleated cells in each sample was estimated from the amplification of reference gene primers within the assay. To quantify the absolute abundance of each unique TCRbeta CDR3 rearrangement, sequence reads were collapsed and filtered. Productive Simpson clonality was computed per sample as the square root of Simpson's diversity index over productive rearrangements. The source is immuneACCESS, and TCRdb retained only in-frame sequences with V and J called. Part of the clones is not carried over; for the studies checked, unresolved V genes explain less than half of this, and the remainder is unexplained. D and trimming come from the DNA, and the V and J calls and clone size come from that table. This sample comprises around 250,000 clones, approximately 90% of them detected only once. Of the sample, around 4% falls within the top ten clones.

This entry belongs to a study of blood T cell repertoires in COVID-19 (dated by TCRdb to the early 2020s). At the level of the whole study: Collaborator samples came from the United States, Italy and Spain and covered acute and convalescent phases of COVID-19. The material from the prospective study consisted of cDNA or gDNA derived from T cells, B-cell-depleted T cells, or PBMCs. The dataset comprised deeply sampled blood TCRbeta repertoires from subjects exposed to, actively infected with, or recovered from COVID-19. The repertoires were released in a freely available public database meant as a resource for research on the immune response to SARS-CoV-2. Samples were obtained from the ongoing ImmuneRACE study (first 160 participants) and from over 1,000 subjects provided by 6 global collaborators. Sample metadata almost always included a de-identified subject ID, COVID-19 status, age in years and sex. Where available, HLA class I and class II types were taken from metadata supplied by the sample provider and were not determined by assay-based typing. Here is what the overall study found, with its caveats: How much clinical and demographic metadata was included differed by source and by participant, and the metadata was provided uncurated.

Enrolling through a virtual design, the prospective study's participants ranged in age from roughly 18 to 89 years and lived across about two dozen United States geographic areas. To assign participants to cohorts, the prospective study relied on clinical history that participants themselves reported in a screening survey and a study questionnaire. Recovered participants in ImmuneRACE Cohort 3 were defined by two consecutive negative NP/OP PCR tests, clearance by a healthcare professional, or resolution of symptoms. Mobile phlebotomists in the prospective study collected whole blood, serum and a nasopharyngeal or oropharyngeal swab from every participant. Participants in the prospective study had the option to provide additional blood draws and questionnaires over a roughly 2-month period. Before DNA extraction, prospective study blood samples were shipped either frozen or at room temperature.

From the germline V gene, CDR1 is LGHNA and CDR2 is YSLEER. Compared with germline, V lacks 0 bases and J lacks 5 bases; bases without a gene match: 18. The CDR3, from cysteine to phenylalanine, totals 19 residues. Only the CDR3 portion is preserved as DNA: 57 bases, with reading frame beginning at the first base. The material sequenced was PBMCs or T cells enriched from blood (not recorded which). This TCR derives from a woman in her thirties who had recovered from COVID-19. Recombination joined TRBV4-3 with TRBJ1-1, and TRBD1 aligns with 7 junction nucleotides. The CDR3 reads CASSQDGPARQGWWTEAFF. At the DNA level, the sequence is TGCGCCAGCAGCCAAGATGGTCCCGCCAGACAGGGTTGGTGGACTGAAGCTTTCTTT.